Given below is one T cell receptor (beta chain) in context. The data derive from a study of control samples from healthy donors and cancer patients. Trimming at V came to 2 bases and at J to 7 bases, leaving 6 bases not matched to a gene. The germline V gene has CDR1 MGHRA and CDR2 YSYEKL. This CDR3 is built from 16 residues. The table came from immunoSEQ multiplex PCR; TCRdb's copy has only in-frame clones and leaves some out. The sample records some 87,000 clones, 90% to 95% being singletons. The chain links TRBV4-1 to TRBJ2-5; 14 bases are shared with TRBD2. The specimen was blood. The receptor was isolated from a man aged 25 to 40 in good health. CDR3 nucleotides: TGCGCCAGCAGCCAATTCGGGACTAGCGGGAGCAGGACCCAGTACTTC. As protein: CASSQFGTSGSRTQYF.